This T cell receptor beta chain was found in a study of T cell responses to AZD1222 COVID-19 vaccine. General observations from the study: Spike-specific TCR breadth and depth both grew after two AZD1222 doses. There were mostly white British donors and more females than males, and clonal diversity was possibly underestimated. Repertoire sampling happened only post peak T cell response.

Remarks on this clone: The antigen remains undetermined.

The germline V gene has CDR1 SGHVS and CDR2 FQNEAQ. The CDR3 has 14 amino acids. The V gene lost 5 bases and the J gene lost 2 bases, with 12 bases spanning the gap. Sequencing was performed with immunoSEQ multiplex PCR; in TCRdb, only in-frame clones are kept and a portion is missing. The table has under 150,000 clones, 70% to 85% seen once. Sequencing was performed on peripheral blood, taken 28 days after the second AZD1222 dose. The sequence came from an adult who received the AZD1222 COVID-19 vaccine. The rearrangement uses TRBV7-8 and TRBJ1-1; D not resolved. The CDR3 loop is CASSRLTLNTEAFF. In nucleotides, the CDR3 is TGTGCCAGCAGCCGCCTAACACTTAACACTGAAGCTTTCTTT.